This T cell receptor (beta chain) was sequenced for a study of preoperative IRX-2 immunotherapy in early breast cancer. V lost 5 bases and J lost 5, with 18 bases in between. The CDR3 spans 15 residues. In germline, CDR1 is SGHNT, CDR2 YENEEA. Treatment here: preoperative locoregional IRX-2 cytokine immunotherapy. Preoperative locoregional IRX-2 cytokine immunotherapy was tested in the phase Ib source study. Sequencing used immunoSEQ multiplex PCR; TCRdb keeps in-frame clones, though not all of them. This sample has fewer than 40,000 clones; approximately 89% occur once, and the top ten carry about 1.5%.

The clonotype comes from a human donor with breast cancer. Sequences were derived from tumor tissue, sampled after IRX-2 immunotherapy. V usage is TRBV11-3 and J usage is TRBJ1-1; TRBD1 might be the D (5 bases). The chain's CDR3 is CASSTHRAGRTEAFF. The CDR3 coding sequence is TGTGCCAGCAGCACCCACCGGGCAGGGCGGACTGAAGCTTTCTTT.